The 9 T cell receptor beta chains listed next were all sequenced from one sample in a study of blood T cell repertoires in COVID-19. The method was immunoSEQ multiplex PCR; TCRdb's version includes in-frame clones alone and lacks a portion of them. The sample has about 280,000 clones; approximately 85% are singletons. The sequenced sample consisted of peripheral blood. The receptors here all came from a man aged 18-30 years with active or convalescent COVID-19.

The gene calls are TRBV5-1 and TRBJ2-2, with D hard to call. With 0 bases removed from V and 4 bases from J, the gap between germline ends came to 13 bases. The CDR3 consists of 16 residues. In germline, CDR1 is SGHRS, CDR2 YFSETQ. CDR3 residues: CASSLGSTIATGELFF. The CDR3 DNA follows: TGCGCCAGCAGCTTGGGGTCAACCATAGCCACCGGGGAGCTGTTTTTT.

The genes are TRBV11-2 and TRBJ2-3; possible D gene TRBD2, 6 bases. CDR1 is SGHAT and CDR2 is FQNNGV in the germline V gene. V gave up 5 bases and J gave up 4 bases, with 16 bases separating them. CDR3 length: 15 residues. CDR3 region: CASSREWVLADTQYF. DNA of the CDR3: TGTGCCAGCAGCCGGGAGTGGGTACTCGCAGATACGCAGTATTTT.

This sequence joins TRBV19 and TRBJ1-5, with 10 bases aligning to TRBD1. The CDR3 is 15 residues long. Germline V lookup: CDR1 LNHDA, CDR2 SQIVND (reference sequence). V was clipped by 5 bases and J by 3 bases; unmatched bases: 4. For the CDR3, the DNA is TGTGCCAGTAGTCGGGACAGGGGCTACAATCAGCCCCAGCATTTT. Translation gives CASSRDRGYNQPQHF.

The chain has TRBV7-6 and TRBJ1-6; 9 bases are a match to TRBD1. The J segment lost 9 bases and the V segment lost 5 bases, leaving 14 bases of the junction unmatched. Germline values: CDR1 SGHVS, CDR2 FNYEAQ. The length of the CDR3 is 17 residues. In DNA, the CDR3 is TGTGCCAGCAGCAGGGGTCCTTCCGGGACAGGGACTTCACCCCTCCACTTT. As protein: CASSRGPSGTGTSPLHF. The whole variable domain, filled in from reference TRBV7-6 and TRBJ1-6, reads GAGVSQSPRYKVTKRGQDVALRCDPISGHVSLYWYRQALGQGPEFLTYFNYEAQQDKSGLPNDRFSAERPEGSISTLTIQRTEQRDSAMYRCASSRGPSGTGTSPLHFGNGTRLTVT.

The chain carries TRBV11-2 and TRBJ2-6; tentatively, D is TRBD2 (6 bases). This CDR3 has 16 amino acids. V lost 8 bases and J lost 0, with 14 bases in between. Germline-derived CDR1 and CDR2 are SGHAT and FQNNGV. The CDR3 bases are TGTGCCAGCCATCGCGGGGCCGTCTCTGGGGCCAACGTCCTGACTTTC. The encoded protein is CASHRGAVSGANVLTF.

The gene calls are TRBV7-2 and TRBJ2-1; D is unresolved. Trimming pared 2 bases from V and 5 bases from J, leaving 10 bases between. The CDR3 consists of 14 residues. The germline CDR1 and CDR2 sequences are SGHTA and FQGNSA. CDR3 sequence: CASSLFQADNEQFF. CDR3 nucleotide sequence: TGTGCCAGCAGCTTATTCCAGGCAGACAATGAGCAGTTCTTC.

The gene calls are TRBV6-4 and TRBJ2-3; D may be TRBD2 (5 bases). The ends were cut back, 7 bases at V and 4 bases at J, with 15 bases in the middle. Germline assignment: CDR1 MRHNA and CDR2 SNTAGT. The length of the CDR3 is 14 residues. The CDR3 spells CASMEDPWSDTQYF. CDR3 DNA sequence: TGTGCCAGCATGGAGGACCCTTGGTCAGATACGCAGTATTTT.

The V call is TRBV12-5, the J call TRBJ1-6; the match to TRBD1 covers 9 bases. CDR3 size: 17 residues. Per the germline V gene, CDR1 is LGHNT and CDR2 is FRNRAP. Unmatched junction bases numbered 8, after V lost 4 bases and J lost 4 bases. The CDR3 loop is CASGWGQGNLYNSPLHF. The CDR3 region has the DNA TGTGCTAGTGGTTGGGGACAGGGAAATCTTTATAATTCACCCCTCCACTTT. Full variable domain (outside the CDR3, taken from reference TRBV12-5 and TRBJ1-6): DARVTQTPRHKVTEMGQEVTMRCQPILGHNTVFWYRQTMMQGLELLAYFRNRAPLDDSGMPKDRFSAEMPDATLATLKIQPSEPRDSAVYFCASGWGQGNLYNSPLHFGNGTRLTVT.

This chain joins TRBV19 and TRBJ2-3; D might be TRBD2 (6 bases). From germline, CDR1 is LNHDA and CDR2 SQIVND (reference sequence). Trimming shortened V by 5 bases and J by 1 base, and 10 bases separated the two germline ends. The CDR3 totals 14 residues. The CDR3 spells CASSYSSGTDTQYF. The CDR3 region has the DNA TGTGCCAGTAGTTATTCTAGCGGCACAGATACGCAGTATTTT.